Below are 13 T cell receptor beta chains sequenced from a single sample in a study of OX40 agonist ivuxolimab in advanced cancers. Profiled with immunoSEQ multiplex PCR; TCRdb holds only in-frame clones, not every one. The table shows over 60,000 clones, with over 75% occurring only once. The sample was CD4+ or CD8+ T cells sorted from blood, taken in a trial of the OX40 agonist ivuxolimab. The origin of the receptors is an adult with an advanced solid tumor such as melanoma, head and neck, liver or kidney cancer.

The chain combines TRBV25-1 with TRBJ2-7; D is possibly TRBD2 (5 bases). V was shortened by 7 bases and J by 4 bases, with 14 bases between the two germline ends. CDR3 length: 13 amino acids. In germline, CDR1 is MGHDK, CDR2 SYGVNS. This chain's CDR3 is CASISSGGYEQYF. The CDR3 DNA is TGTGCCAGCATATCCAGCGGTGGTTACGAGCAGTACTTC.

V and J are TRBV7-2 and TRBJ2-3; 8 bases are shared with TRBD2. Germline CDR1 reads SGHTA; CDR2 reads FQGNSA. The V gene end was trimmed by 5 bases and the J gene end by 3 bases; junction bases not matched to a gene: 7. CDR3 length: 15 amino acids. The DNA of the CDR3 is TGTGCCAGCAGCGGGAGCGGGGGAAGTACAGATACGCAGTATTTT. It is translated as CASSGSGGSTDTQYF.

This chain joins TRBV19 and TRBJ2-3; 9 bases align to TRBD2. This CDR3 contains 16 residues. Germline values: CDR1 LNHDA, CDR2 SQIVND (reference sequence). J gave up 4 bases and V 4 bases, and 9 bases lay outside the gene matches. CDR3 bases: TGTGCCAGTAGTACGGAGGGACTAGCAAGTCCAGATACGCAGTATTTT. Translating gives CASSTEGLASPDTQYF.

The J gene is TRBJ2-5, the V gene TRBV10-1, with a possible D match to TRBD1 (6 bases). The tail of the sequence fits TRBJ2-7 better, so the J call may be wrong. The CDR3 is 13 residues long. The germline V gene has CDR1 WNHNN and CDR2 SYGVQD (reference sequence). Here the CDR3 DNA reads TGCGCCAGCAGAAGTGGGACACCCTACGAGCAGTACTTC. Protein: CASRSGTPYEQYF.

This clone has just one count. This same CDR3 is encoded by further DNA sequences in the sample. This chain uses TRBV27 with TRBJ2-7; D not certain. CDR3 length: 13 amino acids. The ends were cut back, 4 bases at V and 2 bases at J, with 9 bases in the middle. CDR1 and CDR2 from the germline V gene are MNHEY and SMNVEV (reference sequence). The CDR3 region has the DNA TGTGCCAGCAGTTCCATGGGCGCCTACGAGCAGTACTTC. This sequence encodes CASSSMGAYEQYF.

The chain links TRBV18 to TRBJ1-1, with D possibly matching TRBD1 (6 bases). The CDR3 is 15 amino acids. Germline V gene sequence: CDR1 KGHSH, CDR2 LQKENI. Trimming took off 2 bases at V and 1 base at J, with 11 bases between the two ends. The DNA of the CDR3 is TGTGCCAGCTCACCAAACAGGGATTGGAACACTGAAGCTTTCTTT. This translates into CASSPNRDWNTEAFF. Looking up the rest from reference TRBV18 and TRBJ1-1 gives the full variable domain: NAGVMQNPRHLVRRRGQEARLRCSPMKGHSHVYWYRQLPEEGLKFMVYLQKENIIDESGMPKERFSAEFPKEGPSILRIQQVVRGDSAAYFCASSPNRDWNTEAFFGQGTRLTVV.

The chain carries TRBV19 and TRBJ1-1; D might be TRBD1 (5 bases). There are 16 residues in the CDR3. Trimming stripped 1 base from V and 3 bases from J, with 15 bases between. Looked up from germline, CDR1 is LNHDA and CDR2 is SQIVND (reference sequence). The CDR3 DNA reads TGTGCCAGTAGTATAGGGGGGGATAGGAGGCACACTGAAGCTTTCTTT. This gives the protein CASSIGGDRRHTEAFF.

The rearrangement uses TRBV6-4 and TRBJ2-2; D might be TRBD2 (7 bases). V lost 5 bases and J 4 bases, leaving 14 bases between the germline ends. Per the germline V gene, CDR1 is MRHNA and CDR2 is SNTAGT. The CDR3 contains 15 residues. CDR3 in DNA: TGTGCCAGCAGTCTCGAGGGGGAGGGCACCGGGGAGCTGTTTTTT. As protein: CASSLEGEGTGELFF.

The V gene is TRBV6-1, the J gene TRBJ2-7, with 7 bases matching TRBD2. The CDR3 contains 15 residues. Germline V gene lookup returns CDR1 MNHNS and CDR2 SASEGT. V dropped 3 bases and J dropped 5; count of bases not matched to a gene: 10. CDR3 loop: CASSERGGGLDEQYF. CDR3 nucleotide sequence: TGTGCCAGCAGTGAGCGGGGCGGGGGTCTCGACGAGCAGTACTTC.

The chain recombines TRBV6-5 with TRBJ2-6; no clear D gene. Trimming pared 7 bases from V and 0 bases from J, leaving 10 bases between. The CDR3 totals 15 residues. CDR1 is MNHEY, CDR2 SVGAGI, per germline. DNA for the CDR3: TGTGCCAGCACAAGGGCGCACTCTGGGGCCAACGTCCTGACTTTC. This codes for CASTRAHSGANVLTF.

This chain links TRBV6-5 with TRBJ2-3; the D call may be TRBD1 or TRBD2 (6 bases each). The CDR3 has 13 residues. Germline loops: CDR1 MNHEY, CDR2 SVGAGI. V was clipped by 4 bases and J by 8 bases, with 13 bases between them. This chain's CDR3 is CASSSGAGGTQYF. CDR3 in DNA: TGTGCCAGCAGTTCGGGGGCTGGAGGTACGCAGTATTTT.

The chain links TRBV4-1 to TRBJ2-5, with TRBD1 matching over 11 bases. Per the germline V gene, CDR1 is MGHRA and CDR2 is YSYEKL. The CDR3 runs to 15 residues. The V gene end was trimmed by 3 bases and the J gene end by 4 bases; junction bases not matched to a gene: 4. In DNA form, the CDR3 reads TGCGCCAGCAGCCAGGCGGGACAGGGGGTAGAGACCCAGTACTTC. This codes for CASSQAGQGVETQYF.

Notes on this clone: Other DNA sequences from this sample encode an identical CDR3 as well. Here the CDR3 DNA reads TGTGCCATCAGTGAGGGTCAGGGGGCGGGTCAGCCCCAGCATTTT. Translation gives CAISEGQGAGQPQHF. This sequence joins TRBV10-3 and TRBJ1-5, with 8 bases lining up with TRBD1. V shed 2 bases, J shed 6 bases, and the junction held 6 bases outside the gene matches. The CDR3 runs to 15 residues. Germline CDR1 ENHRY, CDR2 SYGVKD.